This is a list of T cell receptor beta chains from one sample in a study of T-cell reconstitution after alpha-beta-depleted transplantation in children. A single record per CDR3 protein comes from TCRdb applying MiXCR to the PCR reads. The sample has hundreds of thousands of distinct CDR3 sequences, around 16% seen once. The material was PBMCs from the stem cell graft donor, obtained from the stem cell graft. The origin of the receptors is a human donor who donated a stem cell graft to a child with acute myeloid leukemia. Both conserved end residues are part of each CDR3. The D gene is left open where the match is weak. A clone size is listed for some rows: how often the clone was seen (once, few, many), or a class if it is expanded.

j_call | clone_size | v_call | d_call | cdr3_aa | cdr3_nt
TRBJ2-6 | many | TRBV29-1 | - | CSVESAAGANVLTF | TGCAGCGTAGAATCGGCAGCTGGGGCCAACGTCCTGACTTTC
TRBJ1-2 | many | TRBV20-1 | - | CSARDSGINYGYTF | TGCAGTGCTAGAGATTCCGGGATTAACTATGGCTACACCTTC
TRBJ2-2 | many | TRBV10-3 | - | CAISESLALTNTGELFF | TGTGCCATCAGTGAGTCACTAGCACTAACGAACACCGGGGAGCTGTTTTTT
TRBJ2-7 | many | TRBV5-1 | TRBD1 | CASSVRQGYEQYF | TGCGCCAGCAGCGTCCGACAGGGCTACGAGCAGTACTTC
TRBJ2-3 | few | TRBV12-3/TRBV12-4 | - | CASSFETRDTDTQYF | TGTGCCAGCAGTTTCGAGACTAGGGATACAGATACGCAGTATTTT
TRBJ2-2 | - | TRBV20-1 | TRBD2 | CSAREGGVNTGELFF | TGCAGTGCTAGAGAGGGGGGGGTCAACACCGGGGAGCTGTTTTTT
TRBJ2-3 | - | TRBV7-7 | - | CASSVLGPDTQYF | TGTGCCAGCAGCGTACTAGGTCCAGATACGCAGTATTTT
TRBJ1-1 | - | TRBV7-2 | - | CASRRAGLATNTEAFF | TGTGCCAGCAGACGGGCGGGCCTAGCCACGAACACTGAAGCTTTCTTT
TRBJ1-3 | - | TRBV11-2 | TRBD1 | CASSRDRVYGNTIYF | TGTGCCAGCAGCAGGGACAGGGTGTACGGAAACACCATATATTTT
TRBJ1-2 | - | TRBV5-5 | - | CASSPTPLEGGTYGYTF | TGTGCCAGCAGCCCGACCCCTTTAGAGGGGGGAACCTATGGCTACACCTTC
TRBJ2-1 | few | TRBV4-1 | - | CASSQESPGNEQFF | TGCGCCAGCAGCCAAGAATCGCCGGGCAATGAGCAGTTCTTC
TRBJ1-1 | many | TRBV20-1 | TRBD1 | CSAPPAGGRTEAFF | TGCAGTGCCCCCCCCGCAGGGGGCAGAACTGAAGCTTTCTTT
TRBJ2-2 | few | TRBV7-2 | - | CASSDWTSWGGELFF | TGTGCCAGCAGCGATTGGACATCCTGGGGCGGGGAGCTGTTTTTT
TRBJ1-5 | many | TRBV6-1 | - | CASSEGGGKGYQPQHF | TGTGCCAGCAGTGAAGGAGGGGGGAAGGGGTATCAGCCCCAGCATTTT
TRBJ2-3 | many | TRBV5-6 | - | CASSLGIQASTDTQYF | TGTGCCAGCAGCTTGGGGATCCAGGCCAGCACAGATACGCAGTATTTT
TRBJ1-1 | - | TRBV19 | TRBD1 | CASSTPGQGKNTEAFF | TGTGCCAGTAGTACTCCTGGACAGGGGAAGAACACTGAAGCTTTCTTT
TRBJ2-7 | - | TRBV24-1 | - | CATSDPADTRGGQYF | TGTGCCACCAGTGATCCCGCCGACACCCGTGGGGGGCAGTACTTC
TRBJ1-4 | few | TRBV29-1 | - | CSVVQGGKNEKLFF | TGCAGCGTCGTACAGGGTGGGAAGAATGAAAAACTGTTTTTT
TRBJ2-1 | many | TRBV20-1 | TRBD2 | CSASRLAGGPDEQFF | TGCAGTGCTTCCCGACTAGCGGGGGGGCCAGATGAGCAGTTCTTC